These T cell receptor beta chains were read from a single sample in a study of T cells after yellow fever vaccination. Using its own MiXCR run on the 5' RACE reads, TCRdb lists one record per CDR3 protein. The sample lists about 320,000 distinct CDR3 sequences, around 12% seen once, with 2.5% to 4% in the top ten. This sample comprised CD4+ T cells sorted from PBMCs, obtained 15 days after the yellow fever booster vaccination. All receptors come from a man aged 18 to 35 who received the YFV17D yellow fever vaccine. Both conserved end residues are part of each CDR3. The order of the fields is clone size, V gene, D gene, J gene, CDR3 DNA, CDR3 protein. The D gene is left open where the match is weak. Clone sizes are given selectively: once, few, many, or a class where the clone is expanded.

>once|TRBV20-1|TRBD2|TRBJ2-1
TGCAGTGCTAGAGATTTGGTAGCGGGGCCCAATGAGCAGTTCTTC
CSARDLVAGPNEQFF
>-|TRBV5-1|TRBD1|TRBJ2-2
TGCGCCAGCAGCTTAGCCTCCGGGACAGCCACCGGGGAGCTGTTTTTT
CASSLASGTATGELFF
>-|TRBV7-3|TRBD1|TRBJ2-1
TGTGCCAGCAGCTCGATAGACAGGGTTGGAGAGCAGTTCTTC
CASSSIDRVGEQFF
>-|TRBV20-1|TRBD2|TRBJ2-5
TGCAGTGCTACCCGACTAGCGCTTCAAGAGACCCAGTACTTC
CSATRLALQETQYF
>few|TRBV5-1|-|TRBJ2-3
TGCGCCAGCAGCTCCGGGACCCCATACCTGTATACGCAGTATTTT
CASSSGTPYLYTQYF
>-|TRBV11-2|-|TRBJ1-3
TGTGCCAGCAGCAACCGAAGGGCGGGAAACACCATATATTTT
CASSNRRAGNTIYF
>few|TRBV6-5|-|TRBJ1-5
TGTGCCAGCAGCTCCGAGCGGGATCAGCCCCAGCATTTT
CASSSERDQPQHF
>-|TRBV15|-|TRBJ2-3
TGTGCCACCAGCAGAGCAGGGCGCACAGATACGCAGTATTTT
CATSRAGRTDTQYF
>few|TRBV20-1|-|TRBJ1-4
TGCAGTGCTAGAGTTGCGGGGGCGACTGAAAAACTGTTTTTT
CSARVAGATEKLFF
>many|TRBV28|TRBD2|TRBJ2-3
TGTGCCAGCAGCGCGGGGGGGGCCAGACCAGATACGCAGTATTTT
CASSAGGARPDTQYF
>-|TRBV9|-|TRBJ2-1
TGTGCCAGCAGCGTAGGCAGGGGTAACAATGAGCAGTTCTTC
CASSVGRGNNEQFF
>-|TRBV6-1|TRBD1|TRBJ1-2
TGTGCCAGCAGTGAGCACCTGACAGGGCAAGTTAGCTACACCTTC
CASSEHLTGQVSYTF
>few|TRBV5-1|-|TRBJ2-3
TGCGCCAGCAGACAACCCCAGGGGTCCGAAGATACGCAGTATTTT
CASRQPQGSEDTQYF
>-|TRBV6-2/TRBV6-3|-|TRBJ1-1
TGTGCCAGCAGTTCTTTCTCGAACACTGAAGCTTTCTTT
CASSSFSNTEAFF
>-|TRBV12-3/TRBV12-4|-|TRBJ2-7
TGTGCCAGCAGTTTGGGCGGGGGCAACACCTACGAGCAGTACTTC
CASSLGGGNTYEQYF
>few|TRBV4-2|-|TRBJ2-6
TGTGCCAGCACTTACGGGGGAGGACAGGTAACCGGGGCCAACGTCCTGACTTTC
CASTYGGGQVTGANVLTF
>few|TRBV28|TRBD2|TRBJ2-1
TGTGCCAGCAGTTTCGCTAGCGGGGGGGCCAATGAGCAGTTCTTC
CASSFASGGANEQFF
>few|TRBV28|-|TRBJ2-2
TGTGCCAGCACCAGATCTGGGGGGTTCAGCGGGGAGCTGTTTTTT
CASTRSGGFSGELFF
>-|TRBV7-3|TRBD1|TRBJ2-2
TGTGCCAGCAGCTTAGGTTTCACAGGGGTTCCCGGGGAGCTGTTTTTT
CASSLGFTGVPGELFF
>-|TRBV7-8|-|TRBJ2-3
TGTGCCAGCAGCCCCCAGGTAGATACGCAGTATTTT
CASSPQVDTQYF
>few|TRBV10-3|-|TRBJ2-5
TGTGCCACTCGGAGCGGGACAGAAGAAGAGACCCAGTACTTC
CATRSGTEEETQYF
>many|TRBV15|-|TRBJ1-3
TGTGCCACCAGCAGAAACAGACCCTCTGGAAACACCATATATTTT
CATSRNRPSGNTIYF
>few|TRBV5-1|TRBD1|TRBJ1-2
TGCGCCAGCAGCCGGGACAGGGGGATGTCCAATGGCTACACCTTC
CASSRDRGMSNGYTF
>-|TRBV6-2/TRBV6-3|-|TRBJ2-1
TGTGCCAGCACGCGACGGGGAGCCGGGGAGCAGTTCTTC
CASTRRGAGEQFF
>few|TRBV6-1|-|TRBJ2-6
TGTGCCAGCAGTGTTCGACTCTCTGGGGCCAACGTCCTGACTTTC
CASSVRLSGANVLTF
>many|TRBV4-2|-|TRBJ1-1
TGTGCCAGCAGCCAAGCGGGCAGGGAAGCTTTCTTT
CASSQAGREAFF
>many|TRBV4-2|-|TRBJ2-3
TGTGCCAGCAGCCAAGGAAAAGGGGCGGCGGAGTCCACAGATACGCAGTATTTT
CASSQGKGAAESTDTQYF
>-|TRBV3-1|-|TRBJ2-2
TGTGCCAGCAGCCTCTGGGCCGGTACGAACACCGGGGAGCTGTTTTTT
CASSLWAGTNTGELFF
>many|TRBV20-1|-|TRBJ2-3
TGCAGTGCTAGAGATCCGAAGATCGGGGATACGCAGTATTTT
CSARDPKIGDTQYF
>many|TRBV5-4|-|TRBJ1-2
TGTGCCAGCAGCTTCAGGACGCCGGACTATGGCTACACCTTC
CASSFRTPDYGYTF
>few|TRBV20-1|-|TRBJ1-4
TGCAGTGCTAGGGGTTTCATCGGGAATGAAAAACTGTTTTTT
CSARGFIGNEKLFF
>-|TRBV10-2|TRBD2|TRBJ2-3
TGCGCCAGCAGTGAGTCGTCAGCGGGGGGCCCCAGGAATACGCAGTATTTT
CASSESSAGGPRNTQYF
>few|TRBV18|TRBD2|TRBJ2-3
TGTGCCAGCTCACCACTTTCGCTAGCGGGAATAGATACGCAGTATTTT
CASSPLSLAGIDTQYF
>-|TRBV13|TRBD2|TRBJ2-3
TGTGCCAGCAGCTTATGGCTAGCGGTCACAGATACGCAGTATTTT
CASSLWLAVTDTQYF
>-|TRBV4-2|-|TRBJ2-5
TGTGCCAGCAGCCAAGATCCCGGACTTCAAGAGACCCAGTACTTC
CASSQDPGLQETQYF
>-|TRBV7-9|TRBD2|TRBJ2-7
TGTGCCAGCAGCTTTTCTCGCGGGGGGCTCTACGAGCAGTACTTC
CASSFSRGGLYEQYF
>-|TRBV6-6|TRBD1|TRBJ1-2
TGTGCCAGCATTGAGGGACAGAAGGTCTACTATGGCTACACCTTC
CASIEGQKVYYGYTF
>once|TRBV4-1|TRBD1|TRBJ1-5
TGCGCCAGCAGCCAAGGCCCCCCCAGGGGGCAATGGCAGCCCCAGCATTTT
CASSQGPPRGQWQPQHF
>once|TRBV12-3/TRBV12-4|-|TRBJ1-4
TGTGCCAGCAGTTTATCAGGGTTAGACGAAAAACTGTTTTTT
CASSLSGLDEKLFF
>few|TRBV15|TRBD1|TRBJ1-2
TGTGCCACCAGCACCACCGGGACAGGGATCTATGGCTACACCTTC
CATSTTGTGIYGYTF
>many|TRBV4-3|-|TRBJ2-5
TGCGCCAGCAGCCAAGGAACTGGGACTTTTGAGACCCAGTACTTC
CASSQGTGTFETQYF
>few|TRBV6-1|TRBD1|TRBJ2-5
TGTGCCAGCAGTGAAGGAGGGGGCAGAGAGACCCAGTACTTC
CASSEGGGRETQYF
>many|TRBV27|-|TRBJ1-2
TGTGCCAGCAGTTTGGCAGCTGGGGACTATGGCTACACCTTC
CASSLAAGDYGYTF
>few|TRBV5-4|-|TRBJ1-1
TGTGCCAGCAGCCACCCAAAATCCGGACGGAACACTGAAGCTTTCTTT
CASSHPKSGRNTEAFF
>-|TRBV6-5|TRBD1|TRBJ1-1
TGTGCCAGCAGTTACCCAAGCACGACAGGGGACCGTGAAGCTTTCTTT
CASSYPSTTGDREAFF
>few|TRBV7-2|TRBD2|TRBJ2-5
TGTGCCAGCAGCCCACGAAGCGGGGGCCAAGAGACCCAGTACTTC
CASSPRSGGQETQYF
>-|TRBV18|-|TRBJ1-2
TGTGCCAGCTCACCCCGGGTAAACACAGTTATAAAAAACTATGGCTACACCTTC
CASSPRVNTVIKNYGYTF
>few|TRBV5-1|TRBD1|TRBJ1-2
TGCGCCAGCAGCCTGACAGGGGACAACTATGGCTACACCTTC
CASSLTGDNYGYTF
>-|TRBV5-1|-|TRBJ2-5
TGCGCCAGCAGCTTGTGGGATGGCGGGGAGACCCAGTACTTC
CASSLWDGGETQYF
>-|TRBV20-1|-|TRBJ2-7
TGCAGTGCCCGGAGGGGGCGAGGGGGCTACGAGCAGTACTTC
CSARRGRGGYEQYF
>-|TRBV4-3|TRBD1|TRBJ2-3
TGCGCCAGCAGCGTTCGGACAGGGGGCGCAGATACGCAGTATTTT
CASSVRTGGADTQYF
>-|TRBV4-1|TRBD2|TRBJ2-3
TGCGCCAGCAGCCATCCCCCCGGGGGGACCCGGGGCGATACGCAGTATTTT
CASSHPPGGTRGDTQYF
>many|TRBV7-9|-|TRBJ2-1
TGTGCCAGCAGCTCTCGGGGGTCTACCTACAATGAGCAGTTCTTC
CASSSRGSTYNEQFF
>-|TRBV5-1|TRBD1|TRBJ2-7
TGCGCCAGCAGCACGGACAGGTTCTACGAGCAGTACTTC
CASSTDRFYEQYF
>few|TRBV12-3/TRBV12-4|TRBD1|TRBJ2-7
TGTGCCAGCAGTTACAACGACAGGGGCGGGTACGAGCAGTACTTC
CASSYNDRGGYEQYF
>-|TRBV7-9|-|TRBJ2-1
TGTGCCAGCAGCTTAAGCACAGGCTATGGTGAGCAGTTCTTC
CASSLSTGYGEQFF
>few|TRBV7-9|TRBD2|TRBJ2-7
TGTGCCAGCGGAATTACCGGGACTAGTAACTTC
CASGITGTSNF
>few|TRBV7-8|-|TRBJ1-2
TGTGCCAGCAGCTTGGCGGGGGGGGGCCTATATGGCTACACCTTC
CASSLAGGGLYGYTF
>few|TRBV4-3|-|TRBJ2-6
TGCGCCAGCAGCCAAGAGAACTCTGGGGCCAACGTCCTGACTTTC
CASSQENSGANVLTF
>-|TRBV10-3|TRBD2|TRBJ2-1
TGTGCCATCATGACTAGCGGGGGGGTTGGGAACAATGAGCAGTTCTTC
CAIMTSGGVGNNEQFF